This T cell receptor beta chain originates from a study of CD8+ T cells in alopecia areata. About the study: Treated patients received severity scores based on the percentage of scalp area affected.

Treatment: oral pan-JAK inhibitor, 5-10 mg twice daily. Alopecia areata patients had lesional scalp punch biopsies and peripheral blood taken from them. Sorted out of PBMCs were CD4+ T cells and CD8+ T cells. Note on this clone: Antigen: not known.

Findings and limits, study-wide: Numerous expanded lesional clones remained in scalp and blood during tofacitinib.

The V end was cut by 2 bases, the J end by 10 bases, with 12 bases between. In germline, CDR1 is DFQATT, CDR2 SNEGSKA (reference sequence). The CDR3 totals 11 residues. RNA extraction was followed by reverse transcription into cDNA, which acted as the sequencing template. This table comes from immunoSEQ multiplex PCR, and its TCRdb copy is limited to in-frame clones, with some not included. The sample records about 210,000 clones, approximately 67% being singletons. The receptor was derived from a human donor with alopecia areata. This material consisted of CD4+ T cells sorted from blood, taken at approximately week 45, from a patient treated with tofacitinib. This chain connects TRBV20-1 to TRBJ2-7, with D tentatively TRBD2 (5 bases). CDR3 sequence (DNA): TGCAGTGCTAGAACTGGGGAGAGACAGTACTTC. Translation: CSARTGERQYF.